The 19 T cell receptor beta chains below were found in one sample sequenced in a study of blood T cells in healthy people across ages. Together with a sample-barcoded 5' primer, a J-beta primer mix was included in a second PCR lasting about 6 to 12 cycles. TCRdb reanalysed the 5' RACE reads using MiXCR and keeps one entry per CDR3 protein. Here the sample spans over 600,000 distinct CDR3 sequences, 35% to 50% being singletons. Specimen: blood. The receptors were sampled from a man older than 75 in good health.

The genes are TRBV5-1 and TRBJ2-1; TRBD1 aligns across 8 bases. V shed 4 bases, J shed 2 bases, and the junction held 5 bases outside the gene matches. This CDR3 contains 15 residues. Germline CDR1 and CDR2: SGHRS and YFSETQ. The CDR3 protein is CASSISGGAYNEQFF. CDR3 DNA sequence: TGCGCCAGCAGCATATCAGGGGGCGCCTACAATGAGCAGTTCTTC.

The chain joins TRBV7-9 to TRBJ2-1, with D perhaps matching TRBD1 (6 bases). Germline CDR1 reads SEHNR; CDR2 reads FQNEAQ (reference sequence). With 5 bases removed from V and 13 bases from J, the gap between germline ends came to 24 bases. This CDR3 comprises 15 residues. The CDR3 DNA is TGTGCCAGCAGCGACTCATCGTTGGGACAAGAGACCCAGTTCTTC. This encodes CASSDSSLGQETQFF.

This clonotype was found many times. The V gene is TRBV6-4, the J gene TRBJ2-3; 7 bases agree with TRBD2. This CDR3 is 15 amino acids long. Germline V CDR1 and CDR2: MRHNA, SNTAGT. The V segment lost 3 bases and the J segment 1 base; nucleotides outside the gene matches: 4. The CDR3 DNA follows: TGTGCCAGCAGTGAAGGGCTAGCGGGCACAGATACGCAGTATTTT. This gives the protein CASSEGLAGTDTQYF.

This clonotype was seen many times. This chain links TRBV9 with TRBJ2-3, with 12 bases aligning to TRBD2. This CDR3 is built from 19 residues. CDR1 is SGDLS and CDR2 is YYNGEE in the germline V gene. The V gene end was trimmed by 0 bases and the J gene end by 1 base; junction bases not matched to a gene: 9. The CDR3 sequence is CASSVAVLAGGLGTDTQYF. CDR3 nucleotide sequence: TGTGCCAGCAGCGTAGCGGTCCTAGCGGGAGGGCTCGGCACAGATACGCAGTATTTT.

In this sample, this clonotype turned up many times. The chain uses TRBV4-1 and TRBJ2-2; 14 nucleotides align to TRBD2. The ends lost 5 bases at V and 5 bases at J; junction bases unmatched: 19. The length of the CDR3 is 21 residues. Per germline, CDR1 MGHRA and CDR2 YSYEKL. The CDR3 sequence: CASSTRAGTSGRIGTTGELFF. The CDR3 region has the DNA TGCGCCAGCAGCACCCGAGCCGGGACTAGCGGGAGAATTGGGACTACCGGGGAGCTGTTTTTT.

CDR3 DNA sequence: TGCAGCGTGGGGGGGATCAGAGGGAACACTGAAGCTTTCTTT. Its translation is CSVGGIRGNTEAFF. The V gene is TRBV29-1, the J gene TRBJ1-1, with a possible D match to TRBD1 (5 bases). Germline-derived CDR1 and CDR2 are SQVTM and ANQGSEA. The CDR3 is made up of 14 amino acids. Trimming shortened V by 6 bases and J by 1 base, and 15 bases separated the two germline ends.

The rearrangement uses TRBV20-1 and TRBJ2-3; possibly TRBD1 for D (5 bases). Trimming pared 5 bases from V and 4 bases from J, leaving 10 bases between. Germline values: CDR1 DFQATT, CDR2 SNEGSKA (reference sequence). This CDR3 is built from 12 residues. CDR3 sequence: CSAAGMPDTQYF. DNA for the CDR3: TGCAGTGCTGCAGGGATGCCAGATACGCAGTATTTT.

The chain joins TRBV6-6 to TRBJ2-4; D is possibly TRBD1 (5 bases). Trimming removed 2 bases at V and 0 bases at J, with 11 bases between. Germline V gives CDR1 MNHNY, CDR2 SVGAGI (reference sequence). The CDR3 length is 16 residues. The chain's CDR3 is CASSYPRQQAKNIQYF. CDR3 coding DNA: TGTGCCAGCAGTTACCCGCGACAGCAAGCCAAAAACATTCAGTACTTC.

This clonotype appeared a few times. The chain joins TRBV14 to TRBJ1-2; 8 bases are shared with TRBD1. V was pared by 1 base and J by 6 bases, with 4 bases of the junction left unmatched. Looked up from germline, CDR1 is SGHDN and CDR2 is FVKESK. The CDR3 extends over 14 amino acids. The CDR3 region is CASSQVDRGHGYTF. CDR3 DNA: TGTGCCAGCAGCCAAGTAGACAGGGGCCATGGCTACACCTTC.

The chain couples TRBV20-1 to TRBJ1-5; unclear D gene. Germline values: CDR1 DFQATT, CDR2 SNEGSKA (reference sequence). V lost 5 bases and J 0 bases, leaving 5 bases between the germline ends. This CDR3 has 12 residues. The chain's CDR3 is CSALGSNQPQHF. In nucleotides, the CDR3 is TGCAGTGCTCTTGGTAGCAATCAGCCCCAGCATTTT.

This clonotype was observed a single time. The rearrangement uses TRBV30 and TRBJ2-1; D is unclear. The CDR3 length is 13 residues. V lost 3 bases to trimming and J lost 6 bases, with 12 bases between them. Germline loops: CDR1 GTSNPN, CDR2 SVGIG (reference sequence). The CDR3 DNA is TGTGCCTGGAGCCCATCGCCCCTCAATGAGCAGTTCTTC. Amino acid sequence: CAWSPSPLNEQFF.

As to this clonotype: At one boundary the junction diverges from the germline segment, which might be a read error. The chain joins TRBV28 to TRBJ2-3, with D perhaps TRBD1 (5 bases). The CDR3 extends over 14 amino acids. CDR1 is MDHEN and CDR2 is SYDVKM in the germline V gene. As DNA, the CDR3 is TGTGCCCGCAGTTCACAGACAGGCACAGATACGCAGTATTTT. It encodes CARSSQTGTDTQYF.

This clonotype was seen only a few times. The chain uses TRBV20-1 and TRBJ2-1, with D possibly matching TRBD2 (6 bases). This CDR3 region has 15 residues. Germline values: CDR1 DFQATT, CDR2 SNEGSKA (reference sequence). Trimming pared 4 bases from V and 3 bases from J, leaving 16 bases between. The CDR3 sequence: CSANPPGELYNEQFF. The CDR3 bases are TGCAGTGCTAACCCCCCGGGAGAACTCTACAATGAGCAGTTCTTC.

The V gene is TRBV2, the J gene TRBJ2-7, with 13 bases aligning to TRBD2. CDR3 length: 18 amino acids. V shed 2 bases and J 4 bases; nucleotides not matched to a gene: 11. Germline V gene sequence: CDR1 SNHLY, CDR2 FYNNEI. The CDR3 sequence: CASSETPGLAGQRYEQYF. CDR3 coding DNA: TGTGCCAGCAGTGAAACCCCGGGACTAGCGGGACAAAGATACGAGCAGTACTTC.

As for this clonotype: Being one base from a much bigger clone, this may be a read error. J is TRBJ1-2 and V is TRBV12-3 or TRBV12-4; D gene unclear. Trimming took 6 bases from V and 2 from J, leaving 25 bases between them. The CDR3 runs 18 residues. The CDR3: CASSLRVNPDHPNYGYTF. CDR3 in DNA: TGTGCCAGCAGCCTCCGGGTCAACCCTGATCACCCAAACTATGGCTACACCTTC.

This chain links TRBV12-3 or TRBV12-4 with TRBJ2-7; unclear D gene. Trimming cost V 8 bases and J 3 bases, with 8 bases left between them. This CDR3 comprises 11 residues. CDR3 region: CASGQFYEQYF. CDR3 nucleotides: TGTGCCAGCGGTCAGTTCTACGAGCAGTACTTC.

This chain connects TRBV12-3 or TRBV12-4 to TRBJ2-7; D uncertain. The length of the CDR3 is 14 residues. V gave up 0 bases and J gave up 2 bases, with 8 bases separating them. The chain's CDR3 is CASSLARSPYEQYF. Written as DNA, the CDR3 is TGTGCCAGCAGTTTAGCCAGGAGCCCCTACGAGCAGTACTTC.

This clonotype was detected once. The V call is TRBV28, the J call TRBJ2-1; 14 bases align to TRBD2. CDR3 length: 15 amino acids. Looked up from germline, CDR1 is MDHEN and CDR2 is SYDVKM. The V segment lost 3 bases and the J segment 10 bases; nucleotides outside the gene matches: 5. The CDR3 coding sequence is TGTGCCAGCAGTTTCAAGGGACTAGCGGGAGACGAGCAGTTCTTC. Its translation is CASSFKGLAGDEQFF. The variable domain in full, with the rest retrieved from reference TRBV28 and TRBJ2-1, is DVKVTQSSRYLVKRTGEKVFLECVQDMDHENMFWYRQDPGLGLRLIYFSYDVKMKEKGDIPEGYSVSREKKERFSLILESASTNQTSMYLCASSFKGLAGDEQFFGPGTRLTVL.

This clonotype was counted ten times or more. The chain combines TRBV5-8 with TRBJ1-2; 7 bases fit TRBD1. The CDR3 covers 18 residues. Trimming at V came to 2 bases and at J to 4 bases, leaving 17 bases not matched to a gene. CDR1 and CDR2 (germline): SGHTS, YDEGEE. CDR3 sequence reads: CASSFLGTGTAQFYGYTF. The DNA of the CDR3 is TGTGCCAGCAGCTTCCTGGGAACCGGGACAGCGCAATTCTATGGCTACACCTTC.